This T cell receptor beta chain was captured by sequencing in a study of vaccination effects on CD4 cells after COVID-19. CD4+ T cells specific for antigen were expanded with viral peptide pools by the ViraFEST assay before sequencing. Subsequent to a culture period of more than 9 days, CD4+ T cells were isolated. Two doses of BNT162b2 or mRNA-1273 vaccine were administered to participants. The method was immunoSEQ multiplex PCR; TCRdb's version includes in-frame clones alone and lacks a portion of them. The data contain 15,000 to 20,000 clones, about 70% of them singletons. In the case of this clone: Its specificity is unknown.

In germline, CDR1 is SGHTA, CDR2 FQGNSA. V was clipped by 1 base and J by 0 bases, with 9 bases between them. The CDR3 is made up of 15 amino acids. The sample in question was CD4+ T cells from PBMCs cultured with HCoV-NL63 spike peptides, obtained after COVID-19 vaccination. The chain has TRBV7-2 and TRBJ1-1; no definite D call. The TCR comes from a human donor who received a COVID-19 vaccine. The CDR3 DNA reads TGTGCCAGCAGCTTAGGGGCAGCCATGAACACTGAAGCTTTCTTT. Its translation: CASSLGAAMNTEAFF.